Shown below are 11 T cell receptor beta chains from a single sample sequenced in a study of neurological immune-mediated disorders (dated by TCRdb to between 2019 and 2020). Libraries were made using 5' RACE. The instrument was an Illumina HiSeq 2500. TCRdb applied fastp at Q25 and MiXCR to the public reads, then kept only in-frame beta chains. Rows with one shared CDR3 protein collapse into an entry with the most common genes and DNA. This sample holds 55,000 to 65,000 distinct CDR3 sequences; 3% to 4% were observed only once. The ten largest clones take up roughly 2.3% of the sample. Sequenced sample: PBMCs. The origin of the receptors is a woman between 50 and 59 years old with multiple sclerosis.

About this clonotype itself: This may come from a read error, since a much larger clone is one base off. The J gene is TRBJ2-1, the V gene TRBV24-1; the D call may be TRBD1 or TRBD2 (5 bases each). The CDR3 extends over 14 amino acids. The V gene's germline CDR1 is KGHDR and CDR2 SFDVKD. The DNA for the CDR3 is TGTGTCACCAGTGGGACGAGCTCCTACAATGAGCAGTTCTTC. Its translation is CVTSGTSSYNEQFF.

Notes on this clonotype: The junction differs from germline at one of its ends, possibly a read error. The chain links TRBV20-1 to TRBJ1-6; TRBD1 matches 10 bases. The germline V gene has CDR1 DFQATT and CDR2 SNEGSKA (reference sequence). The CDR3 is 14 residues long. CDR3 residues: CSATRQGAYSPLNF. The CDR3 region has the DNA TGCAGTGCCACTCGACAGGGGGCATATTCACCCCTCAACTTT.

This clonotype was found many times. This chain joins TRBV5-6 and TRBJ2-1; 12 nucleotides agree with TRBD2. CDR1 and CDR2 (germline): SGHDT, YYEEEE. Germline trimming cut 4 bases from V and 10 bases from J; bases unmatched to any gene: 12. This CDR3 contains 16 residues. Here the CDR3 DNA reads TGTGCCAGCAGCCATGAAGGACTAGCGGGAATGAAGGAGCAGTTCTTC. Its protein is CASSHEGLAGMKEQFF.

The sample holds many counts of this clonotype. V and J are TRBV9 and TRBJ2-4; unclear D gene. Trimming removed 0 bases at V and 2 bases at J, with 6 bases between. Germline assignment: CDR1 SGDLS and CDR2 YYNGEE. There are 14 residues in the CDR3. The CDR3 nucleotides read TGTGCCAGCAGCGTAGGGCGGACCAAAAACATTCAGTACTTC. Protein: CASSVGRTKNIQYF.

This clonotype was counted at least ten times. The V and J genes are TRBV20-1 and TRBJ1-2, with a weak D call TRBD1 (5 bases). The CDR3 is 14 amino acids. Between the trimmed V and J ends, which lost 5 bases and 2 bases, there was a span of 15 bases. Germline V gives CDR1 DFQATT, CDR2 SNEGSKA (reference sequence). The CDR3 is CSAPQGRTNYGYTF. The DNA for the CDR3 is TGCAGTGCTCCCCAGGGCAGGACAAACTATGGCTACACCTTC.

This clonotype was seen at least ten times. This chain's CDR3 is CASRRSGITGELFF. Written as DNA, the CDR3 is TGTGCCAGCAGGAGAAGCGGTATCACCGGGGAGCTGTTTTTT. The chain links TRBV5-6 to TRBJ2-2; D might be TRBD2 (5 bases). V lost 5 bases and J 4 bases, leaving 12 bases between the germline ends. This CDR3 is built from 14 residues. Germline V gene lookup returns CDR1 SGHDT and CDR2 YYEEEE.

This clonotype was counted at least ten times. The chain carries TRBV9 and TRBJ1-2, with a possible D match to TRBD1 (5 bases). This CDR3 is built from 15 residues. Germline CDR1 SGDLS, CDR2 YYNGEE. With 6 bases removed from V and 0 bases from J, the gap between germline ends came to 15 bases. DNA for the CDR3: TGTGCCAGCAACCGGGGGGAGAAAGCTAACTATGGCTACACCTTC. Protein sequence: CASNRGEKANYGYTF.

This clonotype has ten or more counts. At one end, the junction sequence differs from germline, possibly due to a read error. The rearrangement joins TRBV24-1 to TRBJ1-5; D gene unclear. This CDR3 contains 13 residues. Germline V CDR1 and CDR2: KGHDR, SFDVKD. The CDR3 here is CATSGDSNQPQNF. The CDR3 nucleotides are TGTGCCACCAGTGGGGATAGCAATCAGCCCCAGAATTTT.

This clonotype was observed many times. This chain uses TRBV10-3 with TRBJ2-1, with TRBD1 matching over 12 bases. With V trimmed by 8 bases and J by 8 bases, 13 bases remained unmatched. Germline CDR1 ENHRY, CDR2 SYGVKD. The CDR3 is 16 residues long. The CDR3 reads CAIGPRDRGLSDEQFF. The CDR3 coding sequence is TGTGCCATCGGCCCCCGGGACAGGGGGCTCTCGGATGAGCAGTTCTTC.

This clonotype has at least ten counts. This chain links TRBV6-6 with TRBJ1-3, with 8 bases lining up with TRBD1. This CDR3 region has 15 residues. Germline CDR1 and CDR2: MNHNY and SVGAGI (reference sequence). Germline trimming cut 5 bases from V and 4 bases from J; bases unmatched to any gene: 7. CDR3 amino acids: CASSQETGVGNTIYF. CDR3 coding DNA: TGTGCCAGCAGTCAGGAGACAGGGGTGGGAAACACCATATATTTT.

This clonotype was detected ten times or more. The chain carries TRBV7-2 and TRBJ2-1; perhaps TRBD2 as D (5 bases). V lost 0 bases and J 9 bases, leaving 15 bases between the germline ends. This CDR3 is 15 amino acids long. Germline CDR1 reads SGHTA; CDR2 reads FQGNSA. The CDR3 DNA sequence: TGTGCCAGCAGCTTAGCGGACTCATCGGCGGGTGAGCAGTTCTTC. Its translation: CASSLADSSAGEQFF.